A single sample is the source of the 21 T cell receptor beta chains below, sequenced in a study of cytomegalovirus exposure and HLA in healthy donors. Primers for the PCR totalled 60 Vbeta and 13 Jbeta. TCRdb's table, derived via immunoSEQ multiplex PCR, lists solely in-frame clones and lacks some. Here the sample table reports 55,000 to 70,000 clones. The sequencing input was PBMCs. The receptors shown here come from a female donor in good health and CMV-seropositive.

This chain links TRBV7-3 with TRBJ2-5; TRBD2 aligns across 7 bases. Germline assignment: CDR1 SGHTA and CDR2 FQGTGA. V lost 2 bases and J lost 5; bases outside the gene matches: 5. The CDR3 is made up of 14 amino acids. The chain's CDR3 is CASSLGGEGETQYF. The CDR3 bases are TGTGCCAGCAGCTTAGGCGGGGAGGGGGAGACCCAGTACTTC.

The genes are TRBV18 and TRBJ1-5; 7 bases match TRBD1. The CDR3 is 14 amino acids. Germline V gives CDR1 KGHSH, CDR2 LQKENI. The V and J ends lost 6 bases and 6 bases, in that order; junction bases with no gene match: 8. The CDR3 DNA is TGTGCCAGCTCCCTCGGGACAGAGGGTCAGCCCCAGCATTTT. Encoded protein: CASSLGTEGQPQHF.

The chain carries TRBV29-1 and TRBJ2-7; 10 positions agree with TRBD1. Germline CDR1 is SQVTM and CDR2 is ANQGSEA. V shed 7 bases, J shed 5 bases, and the junction held 11 bases outside the gene matches. The CDR3 consists of 14 residues. The CDR3 reads CSAIPRDRGHEQYF. The CDR3 DNA follows: TGCAGCGCTATACCCCGGGACAGGGGCCACGAGCAGTACTTC.

The J gene is TRBJ2-1, the V gene TRBV7-9; a weak D match, TRBD1 (6 bases). The CDR3 extends over 16 amino acids. CDR1 and CDR2 (germline): SEHNR, FQNEAQ (reference sequence). V lost 1 base and J 3 bases, leaving 13 bases between the germline ends. CDR3 nucleotides: TGTGCCAGCAGCTTAGGAGGGGGACCCGTCTACAATGAGCAGTTCTTC. Translating it yields CASSLGGGPVYNEQFF.

The chain has TRBV6-6 and TRBJ2-7; 12 bases map to TRBD2. CDR3 length: 15 residues. Germline CDR1 reads MNHNY; CDR2 reads SVGAGI (reference sequence). V was clipped by 0 bases and J by 5 bases; unmatched bases: 2. The CDR3 region is CASSYSLAGGNEQYF. CDR3 in DNA: TGTGCCAGCAGTTACTCACTAGCGGGAGGTAACGAGCAGTACTTC.

The chain has TRBV19 and TRBJ2-5, with 12 bases identical to TRBD1. V lost 4 bases to trimming and J lost 5 bases; unmatched junction nucleotides: 8. CDR3 size: 16 residues. Germline values: CDR1 LNHDA, CDR2 SQIVND (reference sequence). The CDR3 loop is CASSKHPGQGAETQYF. The CDR3 DNA reads as TGTGCCAGTAGTAAACACCCGGGACAGGGGGCGGAGACCCAGTACTTC. The variable domain in full, completed from reference TRBV19 and TRBJ2-5, reads DGGITQSPKYLFRKEGQNVTLSCEQNLNHDAMYWYRQDPGQGLRLIYYSQIVNDFQKGDIAEGYSVSREKKESFPLTVTSAQKNPTAFYLCASSKHPGQGAETQYFGPGTRLLVL.

The V call is TRBV4-2, the J call TRBJ2-1; TRBD1 matches 8 bases. The V and J ends lost 2 bases and 8 bases, in that order; junction bases with no gene match: 11. The germline CDR1 and CDR2 sequences are LGHNA and YNFKEQ. The CDR3 length is 16 residues. The CDR3 bases are TGTGCCAGCAGCCAAAAGAGTACAGGGGGACCACATGAGCAGTTCTTC. Protein sequence: CASSQKSTGGPHEQFF.

The chain has TRBV4-3 and TRBJ1-5, with TRBD1 as a possible D gene (5 bases). CDR3 size: 16 residues. Trimming cost V 4 bases and J 0 bases, with 13 bases left between them. CDR1 and CDR2 (germline): LGHNA, YSLEER. Here the CDR3 reads CASSLTATHSNQPQHF. The DNA for the CDR3 is TGCGCCAGCAGCCTGACAGCAACACATAGCAATCAGCCCCAGCATTTT.

V usage is TRBV7-2 and J usage is TRBJ1-1; 7 bases align to TRBD1. The length of the CDR3 is 14 residues. Losses at the gene ends were 5 bases for V and 5 bases for J; bases not matched to a gene: 8. Per germline, CDR1 SGHTA and CDR2 FQGNSA. This CDR3 is CASSPQGGLTEAFF. The CDR3 bases are TGTGCCAGCAGCCCCCAGGGGGGTCTGACTGAAGCTTTCTTT.

The chain combines TRBV19 with TRBJ2-7; 9 positions match TRBD1. Germline V gene data show CDR1 as LNHDA and CDR2 as SQIVND (reference sequence). This CDR3 contains 14 residues. V shed 3 bases and J 0 bases; nucleotides not matched to a gene: 0. The CDR3 coding sequence is TGTGCCAGTAGTATGGGACAGGGCTCCTACGAGCAGTACTTC. Its translation: CASSMGQGSYEQYF.

V gene TRBV6-5 combines with J gene TRBJ2-5; D perhaps matches TRBD2 (6 bases). Germline V gene lookup returns CDR1 MNHEY and CDR2 SVGAGI. The CDR3 consists of 14 residues. Trimming stripped 8 bases from V and 4 bases from J, with 17 bases between. Here the CDR3 reads CASRKWGGSETQYF. The DNA for the CDR3 is TGTGCCAGCCGAAAGTGGGGAGGTTCAGAGACCCAGTACTTC.

The rearrangement joins TRBV7-3 to TRBJ1-1, with D maybe TRBD1 (6 bases). This CDR3 has 14 residues. CDR1 is SGHTA, CDR2 FQGTGA, per germline. Trimming removed 2 bases from V and 6 bases from J, with 13 bases in between. The CDR3 here is CASSLGGPPAEAFF. CDR3 nucleotides: TGTGCCAGCAGCTTAGGGGGCCCTCCAGCTGAAGCTTTCTTT.

This chain links TRBV18 with TRBJ1-5; 7 nucleotides line up with TRBD1. The CDR3 consists of 17 residues. Germline values: CDR1 KGHSH, CDR2 LQKENI. J gave up 5 bases and V 2 bases, and 12 bases lay outside the gene matches. The CDR3 sequence is CASSPAARQGGDQPQHF. The CDR3 bases are TGTGCCAGCTCACCAGCAGCCCGACAGGGCGGGGATCAGCCCCAGCATTTT.

The chain uses TRBV27 and TRBJ2-7; TRBD1 agrees at 7 bases. Germline CDR1 is MNHEY and CDR2 is SMNVEV (reference sequence). This CDR3 spans 15 amino acids. The J segment lost 2 bases and the V segment lost 8 bases, leaving 12 bases of the junction unmatched. The CDR3 loop is CASGKYGTDAYEQYF. CDR3 nucleotide sequence: TGTGCCAGCGGTAAGTACGGGACAGACGCCTACGAGCAGTACTTC.

The chain has TRBV27 and TRBJ2-5; D is perhaps TRBD1 (6 bases). V was pared by 5 bases and J by 3 bases, with 13 bases between. Germline CDR1 is MNHEY and CDR2 is SMNVEV (reference sequence). The CDR3 covers 14 residues. The CDR3 protein is CASSTFGGEETQYF. The DNA of the CDR3 is TGTGCCAGCAGTACTTTTGGGGGCGAAGAGACCCAGTACTTC.

The rearrangement joins TRBV28 to TRBJ1-5; TRBD1 is a possible D gene (5 bases). Trimming cost V 6 bases and J 7 bases, with 22 bases left between them. CDR3 length: 16 amino acids. Per germline, CDR1 MDHEN and CDR2 SYDVKM. Written as DNA, the CDR3 is TGTGCCAGCAGCTCGCAGGGATGGAACCCCGGGCAGCCCCAGCATTTT. Translated: CASSSQGWNPGQPQHF.

The chain joins TRBV7-2 to TRBJ1-1, with a possible D match to TRBD1 (5 bases). Germline CDR1 and CDR2: SGHTA and FQGNSA. The CDR3 consists of 14 residues. Trimming left V 1 base short and J 4 bases short, with 10 bases between. Here the CDR3 reads CASSLGGASTEAFF. In DNA form, the CDR3 reads TGTGCCAGCAGCTTAGGGGGCGCGAGCACTGAAGCTTTCTTT.

V is TRBV10-3 and J is TRBJ2-2; TRBD2 matches at 10 bases. Germline values: CDR1 ENHRY, CDR2 SYGVKD. The CDR3 totals 19 residues. J lost 3 bases, V lost 0 bases, and 10 bases had no gene match. CDR3 coding DNA: TGTGCCATCAGTGAGTCAACGTTGGCTAGCGGGAGAGACACCGGGGAGCTGTTTTTT. This translates into CAISESTLASGRDTGELFF.

The rearrangement uses TRBV7-9 and TRBJ2-1; possibly TRBD2 for D (6 bases). V shed 6 bases and J shed 4 bases, with 16 bases lying between them. This CDR3 region has 15 residues. Per germline, CDR1 SEHNR and CDR2 FQNEAQ (reference sequence). CDR3 loop: CASSSGAGGYNEQFF. DNA for the CDR3: TGTGCCAGCAGTTCCGGAGCGGGCGGATACAATGAGCAGTTCTTC. Filled out from reference TRBV7-9 and TRBJ2-1, the complete variable domain reads DTGVSQNPRHKITKRGQNVTFRCDPISEHNRLYWYRQTLGQGPEFLTYFQNEAQLEKSRLLSDRFSAERPKGSFSTLEIQRTEQGDSAMYLCASSSGAGGYNEQFFGPGTRLTVL.

The V call is TRBV28, the J call TRBJ1-5, with D possibly being TRBD1 (5 bases). This CDR3 region has 14 residues. CDR1 is MDHEN and CDR2 is SYDVKM in the germline V gene. The V gene lost 6 bases and the J gene lost 2 bases, with 11 bases spanning the gap. The CDR3 coding sequence is TGTGCCAGCAGGCAGGGTCTTCGCAATCAGCCCCAGCATTTT. It is translated as CASRQGLRNQPQHF.

This chain links TRBV28 with TRBJ2-3, with 11 positions matching TRBD2. The germline CDR1 and CDR2 sequences are MDHEN and SYDVKM. The CDR3 runs 14 residues. Losses at the gene ends were 8 bases for V and 1 base for J; bases not matched to a gene: 2. CDR3 loop: CASQGLAGTDTQYF. The CDR3 region has the DNA TGTGCCAGCCAGGGACTAGCGGGCACAGATACGCAGTATTTT.